This entry lists 14 T cell receptor beta chains sequenced from one sample in a study of PD-1 blockade in classical Hodgkin lymphoma. Sequencing used immunoSEQ multiplex PCR; TCRdb keeps in-frame clones, though not all of them. The sample shows about 27,000 clones, about four fifths of them seen only once. Every patient experienced relapse after autologous stem cell transplantation, and brentuximab vedotin exposure varied. The sample here was peripheral blood mononuclear cells (PBMCs), taken before the second cycle of nivolumab. These receptors all stem from a human donor with classical Hodgkin lymphoma.

The CDR3: CANSPGQLYMNTEAFF. CDR3 sequence (DNA): TGCGCCAACTCCCCGGGACAGCTGTACATGAACACTGAAGCTTTCTTT. This chain connects TRBV10-2 to TRBJ1-1, with 7 positions matching TRBD1. The CDR3 covers 16 residues. J was trimmed by 0 bases and V by 10 bases; bases with no gene match: 14. Looked up from germline, CDR1 is WSHSY and CDR2 is SAAADI.

The rearrangement links TRBV9 to TRBJ1-4, with D perhaps matching TRBD1 (5 bases). Germline loops: CDR1 SGDLS, CDR2 YYNGEE. Trimming shortened V by 4 bases and J by 4 bases, and 14 bases separated the two germline ends. This CDR3 has 15 residues. Written as DNA, the CDR3 is TGTGCCAGCAGCCCCGGGGCCCGCAGTAATGAAAAACTGTTTTTT. Translation gives CASSPGARSNEKLFF.

The chain employs TRBV7-9 and TRBJ2-1; D may be TRBD1 or TRBD2 (5 bases each). The V gene's germline CDR1 is SEHNR and CDR2 FQNEAQ (reference sequence). The CDR3 sequence is 16 residues long. Trimming left V 3 bases short and J 9 bases short, with 21 bases between. Here the CDR3 reads CASSFVTGTRVVEQFF. DNA for the CDR3: TGTGCCAGCAGCTTCGTTACCGGGACCCGCGTAGTTGAGCAGTTCTTC.

The chain joins TRBV6-6 to TRBJ2-3, with 12 bases fitting TRBD1. CDR3 size: 15 residues. The V gene end was trimmed by 6 bases and the J gene end by 4 bases; junction bases not matched to a gene: 5. Germline CDR1 MNHNY, CDR2 SVGAGI (reference sequence). CDR3 nucleotide sequence: TGTGCCAGCAGACCCGGGACAGGGGGCGCAGATACGCAGTATTTT. Translated, it gives CASRPGTGGADTQYF.

The V call is TRBV6-5, the J call TRBJ2-1; TRBD1 might be the D (5 bases). Germline lookup yields CDR1 MNHEY and CDR2 SVGAGI. The CDR3 extends over 12 amino acids. Trimming removed 11 bases from V and 6 bases from J, with 14 bases in between. For the CDR3, the DNA is TGTGCCGTCACAGGCCTCGGCAATGAGCAGTTCTTC. This gives the protein CAVTGLGNEQFF.

This clone was counted a few times. The chain is built from TRBV19 and TRBJ1-3; D is unresolved. This CDR3 contains 14 residues. Per germline, CDR1 LNHDA and CDR2 SQIVND (reference sequence). Deletions cut 8 bases from V and 4 bases from J, with 15 bases between. The CDR3 nucleotides read TGTGCCAGTCGAGATACCTACGCGGGAAACACCATATATTTT. Amino acid sequence: CASRDTYAGNTIYF.

This sequence joins TRBV7-3 and TRBJ1-5; tentative D call: TRBD1 (6 bases). The CDR3 extends over 13 amino acids. V lost 5 bases and J lost 7, with 12 bases in between. Germline V CDR1 and CDR2: SGHTA, FQGTGA. The CDR3 DNA reads TGTGCCAGCAGCCAGGGGAGAAACCAGCCCCAGCATTTT. Translating gives CASSQGRNQPQHF.

The chain joins TRBV2 to TRBJ1-2; no firm D call. This CDR3 contains 13 residues. V gave up 2 bases and J gave up 6 bases, with 10 bases separating them. CDR1 is SNHLY and CDR2 is FYNNEI in the germline V gene. CDR3 DNA: TGTGCCAGCAGTGAACTGGGAGGCGATGGCTACACCTTC. Protein: CASSELGGDGYTF.

This chain links TRBV2 with TRBJ2-5, with a tentative D call TRBD2 (6 bases). This CDR3 has 13 residues. Per the germline V gene, CDR1 is SNHLY and CDR2 is FYNNEI. V lost 7 bases, J lost 1 base, and 10 bases lay in between. CDR3 region: CASMRDFQETQYF. The CDR3 DNA is TGTGCCAGCATGAGGGACTTCCAAGAGACCCAGTACTTC.

The V gene is TRBV28, the J gene TRBJ1-6; perhaps TRBD1 as D (6 bases). CDR1 MDHEN and CDR2 SYDVKM come from the germline V gene. Deletions cut 6 bases from V and 9 bases from J, with 12 bases between. This CDR3 spans 13 amino acids. The CDR3 sequence is CASRGGGGSPLHF. The CDR3, as DNA: TGTGCCAGCAGGGGGGGCGGCGGTTCACCCCTCCACTTT.

This clone appeared a single time. This chain links TRBV14 with TRBJ1-5; weak D call: TRBD1 (5 bases). The germline V gene encodes CDR1 SGHDN and CDR2 FVKESK. The CDR3 has 13 residues. Trimming left V 1 base short and J 7 bases short, with 8 bases between. The CDR3 loop is CASSQGRDQPQHF. The CDR3, as DNA: TGTGCCAGCAGCCAAGGCAGGGACCAGCCCCAGCATTTT.

J is TRBJ1-1 and V is TRBV7-2, with TRBD1 as a possible D gene (6 bases). The CDR3 spans 14 residues. CDR1 and CDR2 from the germline V gene are SGHTA and FQGNSA. V dropped 5 bases and J dropped 4 bases, with 14 bases sitting between them. Written as DNA, the CDR3 is TGTGCCAGCAGCCAGCTGGCAGGGGCCACTGAAGCTTTCTTT. Amino acids: CASSQLAGATEAFF.

This clone was seen a handful of times. This chain connects TRBV2 to TRBJ1-1; the match to TRBD1 covers 10 bases. J lost 4 bases, V lost 10 bases, and 9 bases had no gene match. The CDR3 runs to 14 residues. Per germline, CDR1 SNHLY and CDR2 FYNNEI. In nucleotides, the CDR3 is TGTGCCACACTCCCCGGACAGGGGGGCACTGAAGCTTTCTTT. This sequence encodes CATLPGQGGTEAFF.

The rearrangement links TRBV5-8 to TRBJ1-5, with a weak D call TRBD1 (5 bases). The CDR3 is 18 residues long. CDR1 SGHTS and CDR2 YDEGEE come from the germline V gene. Trimming shortened V by 1 base and J by 1 base, and 18 bases separated the two germline ends. The CDR3 DNA is TGTGCCAGCAGCTTGATCACGCAACCCTCAGGGAGCAATCAGCCCCAGCATTTT. This codes for CASSLITQPSGSNQPQHF.